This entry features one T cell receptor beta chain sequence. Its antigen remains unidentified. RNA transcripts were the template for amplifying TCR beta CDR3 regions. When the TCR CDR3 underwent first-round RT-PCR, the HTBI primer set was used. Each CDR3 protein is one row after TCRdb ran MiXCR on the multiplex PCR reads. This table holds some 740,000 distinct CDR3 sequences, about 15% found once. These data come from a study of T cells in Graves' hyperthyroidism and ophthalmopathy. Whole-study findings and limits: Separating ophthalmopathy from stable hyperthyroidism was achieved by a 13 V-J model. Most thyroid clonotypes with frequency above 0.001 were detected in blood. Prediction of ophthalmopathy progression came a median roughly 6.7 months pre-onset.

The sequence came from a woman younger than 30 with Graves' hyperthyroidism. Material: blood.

The CDR3 protein is CASSSTNQPQHF. CDR3 in DNA: TGTGCCAGCAGCTCGACCAATCAGCCCCAGCATTTT. This sequence joins TRBV5-6 and TRBJ1-5; no definite D call. This CDR3 spans 12 amino acids. CDR1 SGHDT and CDR2 YYEEEE come from the germline V gene. V lost 3 bases and J 3 bases, leaving 4 bases between the germline ends.